The 13 T cell receptor beta chains presented below share a single source sample, sequenced in a study of control samples from healthy donors and cancer patients. The assay was immunoSEQ multiplex PCR, and TCRdb's table has in-frame clones only and misses some. The sample table includes roughly 190,000 clones. The source material was blood. Receptor source: a woman in her twenties or thirties in good health.

The chain links TRBV28 to TRBJ1-1; D not resolved. CDR3 length: 12 residues. The V gene lost 0 bases and the J gene lost 4 bases, with 3 bases spanning the gap. Germline CDR1 is MDHEN and CDR2 is SYDVKM. CDR3 residues: CASSLWVTEAFF. For the CDR3, the DNA is TGTGCCAGCAGTTTATGGGTCACTGAAGCTTTCTTT.

The rearrangement uses TRBV4-3 and TRBJ1-4; tentative D call: TRBD1 (6 bases). The CDR3 is 16 amino acids. V gave up 4 bases and J gave up 7 bases, with 19 bases separating them. CDR1 is LGHNA and CDR2 is YSLEER in the germline V gene. The CDR3 DNA reads TGCGCCAGCAGCCCCGAAACAGGCCTCAGGGGTGAAAAACTGTTTTTT. Translating it yields CASSPETGLRGEKLFF.

The CDR3 DNA sequence: TGTGCCACCAGCAGAGATGCTAGATCACCCCTCCACTTT. This sequence encodes CATSRDARSPLHF. The chain has TRBV15 and TRBJ1-6; D call uncertain. From germline, CDR1 is LNHNV and CDR2 YYDKDF (reference sequence). There are 13 residues in the CDR3. The V end was cut by 0 bases, the J end by 10 bases, with 7 bases between.

The chain joins TRBV4-1 to TRBJ1-4; D gene uncertain. There are 14 residues in the CDR3. In germline, CDR1 is MGHRA, CDR2 YSYEKL. V was cut by 6 bases and J by 8 bases, with 16 bases left in between. The CDR3 region is CASRYGSKGEKLFF. CDR3 nucleotide sequence: TGCGCCAGCAGGTACGGGAGCAAAGGGGAAAAACTGTTTTTT.

The rearrangement links TRBV29-1 to TRBJ1-4, with D possibly matching TRBD1 (5 bases). The length of the CDR3 is 12 residues. With 4 bases removed from V and 8 bases from J, the gap between germline ends came to 11 bases. Germline loops: CDR1 SQVTM, CDR2 ANQGSEA. The CDR3 loop reads CSVGDFGEKLFF. CDR3 nucleotides: TGCAGCGTTGGGGACTTCGGAGAAAAACTGTTTTTT.

The J gene is TRBJ1-2, the V gene TRBV28, with 7 positions matching TRBD1. Germline V gives CDR1 MDHEN, CDR2 SYDVKM. This CDR3 is built from 15 residues. Trimming took 7 bases from V and 2 from J; bases not matched to a gene: 10. The DNA for the CDR3 is TGTGCCAGCACCTCATTCGGGACAGCCAACTATGGCTACACCTTC. Amino acids: CASTSFGTANYGYTF.

V is TRBV28 and J is TRBJ2-3; 8 bases match TRBD1. With V trimmed by 4 bases and J by 6 bases, 12 bases remained unmatched. The length of the CDR3 is 16 residues. Per the germline V gene, CDR1 is MDHEN and CDR2 is SYDVKM. CDR3 bases: TGTGCCAGCAGTTCTGGACAGGGTTGGGGGTGGGATACGCAGTATTTT. Amino acid sequence: CASSSGQGWGWDTQYF.

The V and J genes are TRBV18 and TRBJ1-5, with 7 positions matching TRBD1. The CDR3 is made up of 16 amino acids. V gave up 1 base and J gave up 2 bases; unmatched junction bases: 5. Per the germline V gene, CDR1 is KGHSH and CDR2 is LQKENI. CDR3 sequence (DNA): TGTGCCAGCTCACCACAAGGGGGCATTGGCAATCAGCCCCAGCATTTT. This gives the protein CASSPQGGIGNQPQHF.

V is TRBV5-1 and J is TRBJ1-1; 8 nucleotides agree with TRBD1. The germline CDR1 and CDR2 sequences are SGHRS and YFSETQ. This CDR3 comprises 14 residues. The junction had 2 bases not matched to a gene; V was cut back by 3 bases and J by 1 base. The CDR3 DNA reads as TGCGCCAGCAGCTGGGACAGGCAGAACACTGAAGCTTTCTTT. This translates into CASSWDRQNTEAFF. Complete variable domain (other parts from reference TRBV5-1 and TRBJ1-1): KAGVTQTPRYLIKTRGQQVTLSCSPISGHRSVSWYQQTPGQGLQFLFEYFSETQRNKGNFPGRFSGRQFSNSRSEMNVSTLELGDSALYLCASSWDRQNTEAFFGQGTRLTVV.

The chain carries TRBV7-8 and TRBJ1-2; 8 bases line up with TRBD1. Germline CDR1 SGHVS, CDR2 FQNEAQ. V trimming: 5 bases; J trimming: 4 bases; junction bases outside the gene matches: 3. CDR3 length equals 13 residues. The CDR3 sequence is CASSRDRGYGYTF. CDR3 sequence (DNA): TGTGCCAGCAGCCGCGACAGGGGCTATGGCTACACCTTC. Complete variable domain (other parts from reference TRBV7-8 and TRBJ1-2): GAGVSQSPRYKVAKRGQDVALRCDPISGHVSLFWYQQALGQGPEFLTYFQNEAQLDKSGLPSDRFFAERPEGSVSTLKIQRTQQEDSAVYLCASSRDRGYGYTFGSGTRLTVV.

The chain employs TRBV3-1 (or the pseudogene TRBV3-2) and TRBJ1-5; D not resolved. V lost 1 base and J lost 6, with 7 bases in between. The germline V gene has CDR1 LGHDT and CDR2 YNNKEL (reference sequence). The CDR3 covers 13 residues. CDR3 protein: CASSQGGGQPQHF. The CDR3 DNA is TGTGCCAGCAGCCAAGGAGGAGGTCAGCCCCAGCATTTT.

This chain links TRBV23-1 with TRBJ1-1, with no clear D. TRBV23-1 is designated an ORF whose function remains uncertain. The CDR3 runs to 15 residues. V was trimmed by 6 bases and J by 3 bases, leaving 17 bases between them. The CDR3 bases are TGCGCCAGCAGAATTATACCGTTCCCTTACACTGAAGCTTTCTTT. This encodes CASRIIPFPYTEAFF.

The rearrangement joins TRBV11-2 to TRBJ1-1; D is unresolved. The germline CDR1 and CDR2 sequences are SGHAT and FQNNGV. The V gene lost 0 bases and the J gene lost 5 bases, with 10 bases spanning the gap. The CDR3 runs to 14 residues. In DNA, the CDR3 is TGTGCCAGCAGCTTAGATGTGGGTGTTACTGAAGCTTTCTTT. It yields the protein CASSLDVGVTEAFF.